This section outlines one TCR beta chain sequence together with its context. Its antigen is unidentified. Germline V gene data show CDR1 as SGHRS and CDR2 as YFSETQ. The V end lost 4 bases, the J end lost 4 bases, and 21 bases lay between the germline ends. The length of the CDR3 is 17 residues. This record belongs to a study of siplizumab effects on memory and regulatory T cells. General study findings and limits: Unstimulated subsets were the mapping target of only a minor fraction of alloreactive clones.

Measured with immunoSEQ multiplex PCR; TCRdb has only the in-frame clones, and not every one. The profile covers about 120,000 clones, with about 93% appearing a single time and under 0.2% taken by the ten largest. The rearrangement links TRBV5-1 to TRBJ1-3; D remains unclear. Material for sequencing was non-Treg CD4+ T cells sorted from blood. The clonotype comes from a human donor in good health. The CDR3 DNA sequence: TGCGCCAGCAGCCTACTGCCCCAAGCGAATGAAGGAAACACCATATATTTT. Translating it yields CASSLLPQANEGNTIYF.